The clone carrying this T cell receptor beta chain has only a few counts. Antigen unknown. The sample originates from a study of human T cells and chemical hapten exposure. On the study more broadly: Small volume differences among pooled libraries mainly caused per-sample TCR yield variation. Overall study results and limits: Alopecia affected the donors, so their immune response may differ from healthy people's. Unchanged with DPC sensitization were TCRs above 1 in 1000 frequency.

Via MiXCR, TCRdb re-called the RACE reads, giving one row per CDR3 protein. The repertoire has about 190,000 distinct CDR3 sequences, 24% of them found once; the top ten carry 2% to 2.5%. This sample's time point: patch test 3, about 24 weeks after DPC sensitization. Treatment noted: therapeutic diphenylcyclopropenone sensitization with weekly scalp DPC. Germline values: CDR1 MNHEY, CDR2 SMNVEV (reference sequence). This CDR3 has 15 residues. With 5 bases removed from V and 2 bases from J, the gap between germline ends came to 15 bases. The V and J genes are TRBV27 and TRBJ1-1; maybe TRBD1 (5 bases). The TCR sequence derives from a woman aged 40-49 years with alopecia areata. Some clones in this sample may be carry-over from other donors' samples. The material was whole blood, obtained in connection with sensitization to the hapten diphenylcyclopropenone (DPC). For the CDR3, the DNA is TGTGCCAGCAGTATACCCAGGGTTTTAAACACTGAAGCTTTCTTT. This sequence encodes CASSIPRVLNTEAFF.